The 32 T cell receptor beta chains below come from one sample, sequenced in a study of beta chain features in type 1 diabetes (dated 2018 in TCRdb). What the research found in general, with its limitations: In all four CD4+ subsets, TCRB CDR3 length was moderately but significantly shorter in type 1 diabetes patients.

Their target antigens are unknown. Library method: the immunoSEQ multiplex PCR assay. The entire isolated RNA was reverse transcribed using the High Capacity cDNA Reverse Transcription Kit, and thus expressed TCRB transcripts were sequenced. Held by TCRdb, this immuneACCESS table contains in-frame sequences only and omits some clones. Under half of the omission traces to an unresolved V gene where checked; the cause of the rest is unknown. This sample gives 150,000 to 200,000 clones in total; around 63% of them show up just once. Nearly 0.09% of the sample is in the top ten clones. The sequenced material came from naive CD4+ T cells from blood. Reading the label with the study, this specimen's cell subset or site is: true naive CD4+ T cells. These receptors came from a man aged 25-45 years with type 1 diabetes.

J is TRBJ2-3 and V is TRBV7-2; 11 bases map to TRBD2. CDR3 size: 16 residues. Germline trimming cut 2 bases from V and 3 bases from J; bases unmatched to any gene: 4. CDR1 and CDR2 from the germline V gene are SGHTA and FQGNSA. DNA for the CDR3: TGTGCCAGCAGCTTAACGGCTAGCGGGGGGACAGATACGCAGTATTTT. It is translated as CASSLTASGGTDTQYF.

The V call is TRBV21-1, the J call TRBJ2-7; no check of the table's D call, TRBD1, against the DNA was made. TRBV21-1 is designated a pseudogene. The length of the CDR3 is 11 residues. In nucleotides, the CDR3 is TGTGCCAGCAGCTACAGGGGCGAGCAGTACTTC. This gives the protein CASSYRGEQYF.

This clone was found a few times. The rearrangement joins TRBV7-2 to TRBJ2-3; D gene unclear. CDR3 length equals 12 residues. Trimming cost V 5 bases and J 2 bases, with 5 bases left between them. Looked up from germline, CDR1 is SGHTA and CDR2 is FQGNSA. CDR3 sequence (DNA): TGTGCCAGCAGCGCCTACACAGATACGCAGTATTTT. Translated: CASSAYTDTQYF.

This clone was seen a few times. The V gene is TRBV25-1, the J gene TRBJ1-2; maybe TRBD1 (6 bases). Germline V CDR1 and CDR2: MGHDK, SYGVNS. The V end was cut by 2 bases, the J end by 8 bases, with 12 bases between. The CDR3 totals 13 residues. CDR3 coding DNA: TGTGCCAGCAGTGAACAGGGGACTCGCGGCTACACCTTC. It specifies CASSEQGTRGYTF.

The rearrangement links TRBV18 to TRBJ1-1, with 8 nucleotides matching TRBD1. The length of the CDR3 is 15 residues. J lost 1 base, V lost 5 bases, and 6 bases had no gene match. Germline CDR1 reads KGHSH; CDR2 reads LQKENI. The CDR3 DNA sequence: TGTGCCAGCTCAGGCCAGGGGGCTAGGAACACTGAAGCTTTCTTT. It is translated as CASSGQGARNTEAFF.

Only one count was recorded for this clone. The chain links TRBV29-1 to TRBJ1-1; no clear D. Germline CDR1 reads SQVTM; CDR2 reads ANQGSEA. This CDR3 has 12 amino acids. Trimming removed 2 bases from V and 5 bases from J, with 9 bases in between. CDR3 amino acids: CSVENSPTEAFF. CDR3 in DNA: TGCAGCGTTGAAAACTCGCCTACTGAAGCTTTCTTT. The whole variable domain, remainder taken from reference TRBV29-1 and TRBJ1-1, is SAVISQKPSRDICQRGTSLTIQCQVDSQVTMMFWYRQQPGQSLTLIATANQGSEATYESGFVIDKFPISRPNLTFSTLTVSNMSPEDSSIYLCSVENSPTEAFFGQGTRLTVV.

This clone was seen a few times. V and J are TRBV4-3 and TRBJ1-4; no clear D. Deletions cut 1 base from V and 4 bases from J, with 16 bases between. Germline V gene sequence: CDR1 LGHNA, CDR2 YSLEER. The CDR3 runs 17 residues. The DNA of the CDR3 is TGCGCCAGCAGCCAAGGATACGAAAGGACTGATAATGAAAAACTGTTTTTT. This sequence encodes CASSQGYERTDNEKLFF.

The rearrangement joins TRBV13 to TRBJ1-1; no clear D. Trimming pared 5 bases from V and 4 bases from J, leaving 8 bases between. CDR1 is PRHDT and CDR2 is FYEKMQ in the germline V gene (reference sequence). The CDR3 consists of 12 residues. CDR3: CASSREGTEAFF. CDR3 in DNA: TGTGCCAGCAGCCGGGAAGGCACTGAAGCTTTCTTT.

The rearrangement uses TRBV5-1 and TRBJ1-6; D possibly corresponds to TRBD1 (6 bases). Trimming removed 0 bases at V and 8 bases at J, with 12 bases between. This CDR3 comprises 15 residues. The germline CDR1 and CDR2 sequences are SGHRS and YFSETQ. CDR3 amino acids: CASSLVQGGHSPLHF. Here the CDR3 DNA reads TGCGCCAGCAGCTTGGTACAGGGAGGCCATTCACCCCTCCACTTT.

The rearrangement joins TRBV27 to TRBJ1-2; D gene ambiguous. Germline V gene lookup returns CDR1 MNHEY and CDR2 SMNVEV (reference sequence). V dropped 5 bases and J dropped 4 bases, with 11 bases sitting between them. The CDR3 length is 13 residues. The CDR3 sequence is CASSTANRYGYTF. Here the CDR3 DNA reads TGTGCCAGCAGTACTGCTAACCGCTATGGCTACACCTTC.

The sample holds a few counts of this clone. The chain combines TRBV27 with TRBJ2-3; D is unclear. Germline V lookup: CDR1 MNHEY, CDR2 SMNVEV (reference sequence). V lost 4 bases and J lost 1, with 6 bases in between. The CDR3 is 13 residues long. DNA of the CDR3: TGTGCCAGCAGTTACCGCCGCACAGATACGCAGTATTTT. It is translated as CASSYRRTDTQYF.

This clone is a singleton in its sample. This sequence joins TRBV9 and TRBJ1-2; D not resolved. The CDR3 has 16 amino acids. Per germline, CDR1 SGDLS and CDR2 YYNGEE. The V end lost 0 bases, the J end lost 4 bases, and 16 bases lay between the germline ends. The CDR3 spells CASSVEQVEGGYGYTF. CDR3 nucleotide sequence: TGTGCCAGCAGCGTAGAGCAGGTGGAAGGAGGCTATGGCTACACCTTC.

The chain combines TRBV12-5 with TRBJ2-1, with 7 bases that match TRBD1. Trimming cost V 8 bases and J 3 bases; bases outside gene matches: 13. There are 16 residues in the CDR3. Germline V gene sequence: CDR1 LGHNT, CDR2 FRNRAP. The CDR3 bases are TGTGCTAGTCCTTGGTACATGGGGACAGACTACAATGAGCAGTTCTTC. Amino acid sequence: CASPWYMGTDYNEQFF.

In its sample, this clone was seen a few times. This chain joins TRBV10-3 and TRBJ2-1, with 8 bases fitting TRBD1. The length of the CDR3 is 16 residues. After removal of 8 bases from V and 6 bases from J, the junction contained 15 bases not matched to a gene. CDR1 is ENHRY, CDR2 SYGVKD, per germline. The CDR3 DNA is TGTGCCATCGGGGGACCAGGGGGCGCGGTGGGCAATGAGCAGTTCTTC. The encoded protein is CAIGGPGGAVGNEQFF.

As for this clone: Other DNA sequences in the same sample also yield this CDR3. The J gene is TRBJ1-2, the V gene TRBV29-1, with D unclear. The CDR3 runs 12 residues. The germline CDR1 and CDR2 sequences are SQVTM and ANQGSEA. Trimming took off 4 bases at V and 3 bases at J, with 9 bases between the two ends. In DNA form, the CDR3 reads TGCAGCGTTGCCGGCGGAGACTATGGCTACACCTTC. Encoded protein: CSVAGGDYGYTF.

CDR3 nucleotide sequence: TGTGCCATCAGTGGGGACAGGGAGTCATATGAGCAGTTCTTC. It codes for CAISGDRESYEQFF. The J gene is TRBJ2-1, the V gene TRBV10-3, with 9 bases aligning to TRBD1. CDR1 and CDR2 (germline): ENHRY, SYGVKD. The J segment lost 8 bases and the V segment lost 4 bases, leaving 6 bases of the junction unmatched. The CDR3 consists of 14 residues.

V and J are TRBV6-5 and TRBJ2-7; D is possibly TRBD2 (5 bases). The CDR3 totals 11 residues. Germline CDR1 is MNHEY and CDR2 is SVGAGI. Trimming removed 6 bases from V and 5 bases from J, with 8 bases in between. The DNA of the CDR3 is TGTGCCAGCAGGGGAGTTAACGAGCAGTACTTC. Translating gives CASRGVNEQYF.

This chain connects TRBV4-3 to TRBJ1-2; D is ambiguous. Trimming took 3 bases from V and 5 from J, leaving 16 bases between them. The CDR3 spans 15 residues. From germline, CDR1 is LGHNA and CDR2 YSLEER. CDR3 bases: TGCGCCAGCAGCCAGGATAGCGGTGGACGATATGGCTACACCTTC. Translation: CASSQDSGGRYGYTF.

The chain recombines TRBV5-4 with TRBJ2-5; 7 bases are shared with TRBD1. The V and J ends lost 4 bases and 1 base, in that order; junction bases with no gene match: 4. Germline CDR1 SGHNT, CDR2 YYREEE (reference sequence). This CDR3 is built from 14 residues. CDR3 region: CASSMGQFQETQYF. Here the CDR3 DNA reads TGTGCCAGCAGCATGGGACAGTTCCAAGAGACCCAGTACTTC.

The chain uses TRBV20-1 and TRBJ2-1; D may be TRBD2 (6 bases). V was trimmed by 5 bases and J by 10 bases, leaving 9 bases between them. CDR3 length: 10 amino acids. The V gene's germline CDR1 is DFQATT and CDR2 SNEGSKA (reference sequence). The DNA of the CDR3 is TGCAGTGCTGCGGGGAACGAGCAGTTCTTC. Translated: CSAAGNEQFF.

Concerning this clone itself: Other DNA sequences in this sample translate to the same CDR3. The genes are TRBV4-1 and TRBJ2-5; a possible D gene is TRBD1 (6 bases). Trimming stripped 0 bases from V and 4 bases from J, with 6 bases between. The CDR3 loop spans 13 amino acids. In germline, CDR1 is MGHRA, CDR2 YSYEKL. The CDR3 coding sequence is TGCGCCAGCAGCCAAGACAGGGGAGAGACCCAGTACTTC. Residues: CASSQDRGETQYF.

The chain employs TRBV2 and TRBJ2-1; TRBD1 agrees at 9 bases. After removal of 5 bases from V and 8 bases from J, the junction contained 10 bases not matched to a gene. The CDR3 spans 15 residues. Germline V lookup: CDR1 SNHLY, CDR2 FYNNEI. The CDR3 sequence: CASSWGTGKIDEQFF. CDR3 nucleotide sequence: TGTGCCAGCAGTTGGGGGACAGGGAAGATCGATGAGCAGTTCTTC.

CDR3 nucleotides: TGTGCCAGCAGCCAGTTAGGAGGGGGCCAAAACATTCAGTACTTC. Amino acids: CASSQLGGGQNIQYF. The chain combines TRBV4-2 with TRBJ2-4; tentatively, D is TRBD1 (7 bases). The CDR3 is 15 amino acids. Germline lookup yields CDR1 LGHNA and CDR2 YNFKEQ. The V end was cut by 3 bases, the J end by 5 bases, with 14 bases between.

This chain links TRBV9 with TRBJ1-2; D is perhaps TRBD1 (6 bases). From germline, CDR1 is SGDLS and CDR2 YYNGEE. V shed 0 bases and J shed 7 bases, with 13 bases lying between them. CDR3 size: 14 residues. The CDR3 region is CASSVADSRTGYTF. CDR3 nucleotide sequence: TGTGCCAGCAGCGTAGCGGACAGCCGTACTGGCTACACCTTC.

In nucleotides, the CDR3 is TGTGCCAGCAGCCCCACAGGGGGGCAGAGGGAGTTCTTC. This translates into CASSPTGGQREFF. The chain couples TRBV9 to TRBJ2-1; 8 bases line up with TRBD1. Trimming removed 4 bases from V and 14 bases from J; junction bases left unmatched: 11. This CDR3 has 13 residues. CDR1 is SGDLS, CDR2 YYNGEE, per germline.

This rearrangement joins TRBV28 to TRBJ2-3; a possible D gene is TRBD2 (7 bases). This CDR3 contains 15 residues. The germline V gene has CDR1 MDHEN and CDR2 SYDVKM. Trimming cost V 3 bases and J 0 bases, with 10 bases left between them. The CDR3 protein is CASSLAGASTDTQYF. Written as DNA, the CDR3 is TGTGCCAGCAGTTTGGCGGGGGCAAGCACAGATACGCAGTATTTT.

The genes are TRBV14 and TRBJ1-2; D not certain. V was clipped by 2 bases and J by 2 bases, with 6 bases between them. Germline V gene lookup returns CDR1 SGHDN and CDR2 FVKESK. This CDR3 is built from 13 residues. The CDR3 nucleotides are TGTGCCAGCAGCCAAAACCTAAACTATGGCTACACCTTC. Encoded protein: CASSQNLNYGYTF.

Details on this clone: This CDR3 is also generated by other DNA sequences in the sample. V gene TRBV9 combines with J gene TRBJ2-7; D remains unclear. The V end lost 3 bases, the J end lost 3 bases, and 13 bases lay between the germline ends. Germline values: CDR1 SGDLS, CDR2 YYNGEE. This CDR3 region has 14 residues. CDR3 DNA sequence: TGTGCCAGCAGCGCTCGAGACACGAGCTACGAGCAGTACTTC. The encoded protein is CASSARDTSYEQYF.

The chain couples TRBV2 to TRBJ1-4, with TRBD1 as a possible D gene (5 bases). From germline, CDR1 is SNHLY and CDR2 FYNNEI. The V end was cut by 5 bases, the J end by 2 bases, with 9 bases between. The CDR3 loop spans 14 amino acids. CDR3 in amino acids: CASSHRDTNEKLFF. The CDR3 nucleotides read TGTGCCAGCAGTCACCGGGACACTAATGAAAAACTGTTTTTT.

The chain couples TRBV5-1 to TRBJ1-2; 7 nucleotides align to TRBD1. Germline V gene lookup returns CDR1 SGHRS and CDR2 YFSETQ. The CDR3 runs to 13 residues. Losses at the gene ends were 2 bases for V and 3 bases for J; bases not matched to a gene: 1. The CDR3 DNA reads TGCGCCAGCAGCTTCGGGACAGACTATGGCTACACCTTC. This gives the protein CASSFGTDYGYTF.

The genes are TRBV19 and TRBJ2-1; no clear D gene. V lost 1 base to trimming and J lost 5 bases, with 6 bases between them. This CDR3 region has 13 residues. Germline CDR1 and CDR2: LNHDA and SQIVND (reference sequence). CDR3 sequence (DNA): TGTGCCAGTAGTATAGGGGGTCACAATGAGCAGTTCTTC. Its protein is CASSIGGHNEQFF.

This sequence joins TRBV4-3 and TRBJ2-1, with D hard to call. CDR1 is LGHNA and CDR2 is YSLEER in the germline V gene. V gave up 1 base and J gave up 7 bases, with 8 bases separating them. The CDR3 has 13 amino acids. The CDR3 protein is CASSQATANEQFF. The CDR3 DNA follows: TGCGCCAGCAGCCAAGCTACAGCTAATGAGCAGTTCTTC.